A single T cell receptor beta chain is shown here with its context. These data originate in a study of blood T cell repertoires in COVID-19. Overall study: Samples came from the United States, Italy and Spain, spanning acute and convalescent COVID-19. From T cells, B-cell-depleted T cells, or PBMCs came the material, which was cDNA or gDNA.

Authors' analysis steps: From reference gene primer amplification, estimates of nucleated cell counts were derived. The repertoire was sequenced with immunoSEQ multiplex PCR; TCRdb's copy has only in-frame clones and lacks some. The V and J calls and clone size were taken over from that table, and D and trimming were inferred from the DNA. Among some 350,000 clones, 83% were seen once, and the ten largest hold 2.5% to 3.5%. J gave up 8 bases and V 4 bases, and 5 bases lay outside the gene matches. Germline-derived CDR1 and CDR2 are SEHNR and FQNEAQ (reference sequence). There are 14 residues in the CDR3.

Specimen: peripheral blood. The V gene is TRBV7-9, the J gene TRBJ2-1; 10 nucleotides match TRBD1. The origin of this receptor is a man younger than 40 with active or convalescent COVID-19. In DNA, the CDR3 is TGTGCCAGCAGCTGGGGGACAGGGGTCGATGAGCAGTTCTTC. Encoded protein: CASSWGTGVDEQFF. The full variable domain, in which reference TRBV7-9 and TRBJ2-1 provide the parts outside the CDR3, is DTGVSQNPRHKITKRGQNVTFRCDPISEHNRLYWYRQTLGQGPEFLTYFQNEAQLEKSRLLSDRFSAERPKGSFSTLEIQRTEQGDSAMYLCASSWGTGVDEQFFGPGTRLTVL.